Listed below are T cell receptor beta chains from one sample, sequenced in a study of blood T cells in healthy people across ages. TCRdb independently ran MiXCR on the 5' RACE reads; one entry per CDR3 protein. The sample lists fewer than 2,000,000 distinct CDR3 sequences; roughly two fifths were seen once. The sample was blood. Receptors were obtained from a human donor in good health. CDR3s include the opening cysteine and the closing phenylalanine or tryptophan. The D gene is left open where the match is weak. A row's size may be missing; if present it is once, few, many or a size class.

clone size,V gene,J gene,CDR3 length,D gene,CDR3 protein,CDR3 DNA
-,TRBV5-1,TRBJ2-7,16,TRBD1,CASREGTGGDHYEQYF,TGCGCCAGCAGAGAAGGGACAGGGGGCGATCACTACGAGCAGTACTTC
once,TRBV20-1,TRBJ2-5,16,TRBD2,CSARESASGGGETQYF,TGCAGTGCTAGAGAAAGCGCTAGCGGGGGCGGAGAGACCCAGTACTTC
many,TRBV6-5,TRBJ2-5,15,-,CASSYGGSGQETQYF,TGTGCCAGCAGTTACGGGGGTTCAGGGCAAGAGACCCAGTACTTC
-,TRBV7-2,TRBJ1-2,15,TRBD1,CASSSRQGAGYGYTF,TGTGCCAGCAGCTCCCGACAGGGGGCAGGCTATGGCTACACCTTC
-,TRBV28,TRBJ2-3,18,TRBD2,CASSLYFLAGGSTDTQYF,TGTGCCAGCAGTTTATACTTCCTAGCGGGCGGTAGCACAGATACGCAGTATTTT
-,TRBV15,TRBJ1-2,13,-,CAASLDGNYGYTF,TGTGCCGCCAGCCTGGACGGTAACTATGGCTACACCTTC
few,TRBV6-5,TRBJ2-4,15,-,CASSSGRGAKNIQYF,TGTGCCAGCAGTTCCGGCAGGGGGGCGAAAAACATTCAGTACTTC
many,TRBV18,TRBJ2-7,14,-,CASSPLAHGNEQYF,TGTGCCAGCTCACCACTGGCGCACGGAAACGAGCAGTACTTC
many,TRBV5-6,TRBJ2-1,16,-,CASSLGGRVSYNEQFF,TGTGCCAGCAGCTTGGGGGGCAGGGTAAGCTACAATGAGCAGTTCTTC
once,TRBV7-2,TRBJ1-6,15,TRBD1,CASSPGGRGNSPLHF,TGTGCCAGCAGCCCAGGGGGAAGGGGTAATTCACCCCTCCACTTT
few,TRBV9,TRBJ1-2,14,-,CASSETGLQGGYTF,TGTGCCAGCAGTGAGACAGGACTACAGGGTGGCTACACCTTC
-,TRBV12-3/TRBV12-4,TRBJ2-7,13,-,CASSPLGMYEQYF,TGTGCCAGCAGCCCCCTCGGCATGTACGAGCAGTACTTC
-,TRBV4-2,TRBJ2-1,14,-,CASSRDTFSNEQFF,TGTGCCAGCAGCAGAGACACCTTTTCCAATGAGCAGTTCTTC
-,TRBV20-1,TRBJ2-5,12,-,CSARFRWETQYF,TGCAGTGCTAGGTTCAGGTGGGAGACCCAGTACTTC
-,TRBV20-1,TRBJ2-3,13,-,CSAERLGTDTQYF,TGCAGTGCGGAGCGGTTGGGTACAGATACGCAGTATTTT
-,TRBV15,TRBJ2-1,15,TRBD1,CATSRGAGGLNEQFF,TGTGCCACCAGCAGAGGAGCAGGGGGCCTAAATGAGCAGTTCTTC
-,TRBV20-1,TRBJ1-6,19,-,CSARDFDSPEHLRNSPLHF,TGCAGTGCTAGAGATTTCGACAGCCCAGAACACCTCCGTAATTCACCCCTCCACTTT
once,TRBV3-1,TRBJ2-1,16,TRBD2,CASSPLSGSTYNEQFF,TGTGCCAGCAGCCCCCTTAGCGGGTCGACCTACAATGAGCAGTTCTTC
-,TRBV5-1,TRBJ1-2,16,-,CASSFRTSRPDYGYTF,TGCGCCAGCAGCTTCCGTACGTCGAGGCCCGACTATGGCTACACCTTC
-,TRBV6-7,TRBJ2-5,15,-,CASRRGSLYQETQYF,TGTGCCAGTCGCCGGGGGAGCTTGTACCAAGAGACCCAGTACTTC
few,TRBV29-1,TRBJ2-3,16,TRBD2,CSVERGLAVSTDTQYF,TGCAGCGTTGAAAGGGGACTAGCGGTGTCCACAGATACGCAGTATTTT
-,TRBV7-3,TRBJ2-7,13,-,CASSLFSGYEQYF,TGTGCCAGCAGCTTATTTAGCGGCTACGAGCAGTACTTC
-,TRBV11-3,TRBJ2-1,15,TRBD2,CASSFSGGKPNEQFF,TGTGCCAGCAGCTTTAGCGGGGGTAAACCGAATGAGCAGTTCTTC
-,TRBV21-1,TRBJ1-2,16,-,CASSKTGLGGEDGYTF,TGTGCCAGCAGCAAAACCGGCCTAGGGGGCGAGGATGGCTACACCTTC
-,TRBV12-3/TRBV12-4,TRBJ1-6,13,-,CASSTIKDSPLHF,TGTGCCAGCTCAACCATAAAAGATTCACCCCTCCACTTT
-,TRBV12-3/TRBV12-4,TRBJ1-2,14,TRBD1,CASRYTGVNYGYTF,TGTGCCAGCAGATACACAGGGGTTAACTATGGCTACACCTTC
-,TRBV20-1,TRBJ2-3,14,-,CSARDTVVPDTQYF,TGCAGTGCTAGAGATACCGTGGTTCCAGATACGCAGTATTTT
few,TRBV5-1,TRBJ2-3,16,-,CASSLGLRAITDTQYF,TGCGCCAGCAGCTTGGGGTTGCGCGCCATCACAGATACGCAGTATTTT
many,TRBV6-5,TRBJ2-7,15,-,CASAASRTVTSEQYF,TGTGCCAGCGCAGCGTCCCGGACAGTGACATCGGAGCAGTACTTC
-,TRBV20-1,TRBJ2-3,14,TRBD2,CSASRAGGLDTQYF,TGCAGTGCTAGTCGAGCGGGGGGTCTCGATACGCAGTATTTT
-,TRBV4-1,TRBJ2-3,16,-,CASSQHGTQLTDAQYF,TGCGCCAGCAGCCAACACGGCACCCAGCTCACAGATGCGCAGTATTTT
few,TRBV24-1,TRBJ2-3,13,-,CATRAQNTDTQYF,TGTGCCACCAGGGCTCAAAATACAGATACGCAGTATTTT
once,TRBV3-1,TRBJ2-1,15,TRBD2,CASSQEGLAENEQFF,TGTGCCAGCAGCCAAGAGGGACTAGCGGAAAATGAGCAGTTCTTC
few,TRBV5-1,TRBJ2-7,14,TRBD1,CASSSWDSNYEQYF,TGCGCCAGTAGCTCCTGGGACAGCAACTACGAGCAGTACTTC
few,TRBV5-5,TRBJ2-3,15,-,CASSLRAGRTDTQYF,TGTGCCAGCAGCTTGAGGGCAGGGAGGACAGATACGCAGTATTTT
-,TRBV7-9,TRBJ2-1,13,-,CASSSISVGEQFF,TGTGCCAGCAGCTCTATCAGTGTTGGTGAGCAGTTCTTC
many,TRBV4-3,TRBJ2-7,14,-,CASSQDTRGYEQYF,TGCGCCAGCAGCCAAGATACCAGGGGTTACGAGCAGTACTTC
-,TRBV20-1,TRBJ1-5,16,TRBD1,CSASGTGGYSNQPQHF,TGCAGTGCTAGTGGGACAGGGGGGTATAGCAATCAGCCCCAGCATTTT
-,TRBV11-2,TRBJ2-5,14,-,CASSSQRDSETQYF,TGTGCCAGCAGCTCCCAACGGGACTCCGAGACCCAGTACTTC
many,TRBV7-9,TRBJ2-7,17,-,CASTLQQGTGPPHEQYF,TGTGCCAGCACTTTGCAACAGGGAACTGGGCCACCCCACGAGCAGTACTTC
-,TRBV6-2/TRBV6-3,TRBJ2-5,15,-,CASSYSGSDQETQYF,TGTGCCAGCAGTTACTCGGGGTCAGATCAAGAGACCCAGTACTTC
-,TRBV4-3,TRBJ2-3,15,TRBD2,CASSRGLVGTDTQYF,TGCGCCAGCAGCCGCGGACTAGTGGGCACAGATACGCAGTATTTT
few,TRBV7-2,TRBJ1-2,13,-,CASSHKGGDGYTF,TGTGCCAGCAGCCATAAAGGGGGGGATGGCTACACCTTC
-,TRBV4-3,TRBJ1-4,15,TRBD1,CASSQDRSLNENLFF,TGCGCCAGCAGCCAGGACAGGAGCCTGAATGAAAACCTGTTTTTT
-,TRBV5-1,TRBJ1-1,14,-,CASSRAPGSTEAFF,TGCGCCAGCAGCCGGGCCCCAGGTAGCACTGAAGCTTTCTTT
-,TRBV7-2,TRBJ1-4,14,-,CASSSFWGEEKLFF,TGTGCCAGCAGCTCCTTTTGGGGGGAAGAAAAACTGTTTTTT